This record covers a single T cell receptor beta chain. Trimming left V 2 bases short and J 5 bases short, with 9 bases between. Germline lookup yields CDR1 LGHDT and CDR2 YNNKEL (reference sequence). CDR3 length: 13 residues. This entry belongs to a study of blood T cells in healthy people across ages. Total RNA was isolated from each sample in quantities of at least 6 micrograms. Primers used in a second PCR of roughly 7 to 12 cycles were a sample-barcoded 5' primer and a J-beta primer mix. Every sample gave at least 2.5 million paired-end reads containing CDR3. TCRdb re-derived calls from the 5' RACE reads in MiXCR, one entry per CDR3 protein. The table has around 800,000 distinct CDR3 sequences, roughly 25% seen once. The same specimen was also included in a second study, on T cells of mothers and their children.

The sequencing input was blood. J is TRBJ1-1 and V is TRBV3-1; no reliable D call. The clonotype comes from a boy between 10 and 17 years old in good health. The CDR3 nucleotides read TGTGCCAGCAGCCAAAGTACCGGGACTGAAGCTTTCTTT. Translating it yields CASSQSTGTEAFF.